This entry concerns a single T cell receptor beta chain. The sample originates from a study of blood T cell repertoires in COVID-19. Overall study context: The study drew acute and convalescent COVID-19 samples from the United States, Italy and Spain. The analysed material was cDNA or gDNA that came from T cells, B-cell-depleted T cells, or PBMCs.

Study processing details: Using reference gene primer amplification, nucleated cell counts were estimated. Using immunoSEQ multiplex PCR, the repertoire was profiled, and TCRdb retains in-frame clones only, with some absent. For V, J and clone size, that table is used; D and trimming come from the DNA. The table has about 170,000 clones, approximately 90% seen once. With 2 bases removed from V and 5 bases from J, the gap between germline ends came to 13 bases. Germline CDR1 is SGHRS and CDR2 is YFSETQ. The CDR3 sequence is 14 residues long. The chain joins TRBV5-1 to TRBJ1-1; D is possibly TRBD1 (6 bases). The source is a man aged 45-60 years who had recovered from COVID-19. The sequencing input was peripheral blood. The CDR3 sequence is CASSFTGLGTEAFF. CDR3 sequence (DNA): TGCGCCAGCAGCTTTACAGGGTTGGGAACTGAAGCTTTCTTT.